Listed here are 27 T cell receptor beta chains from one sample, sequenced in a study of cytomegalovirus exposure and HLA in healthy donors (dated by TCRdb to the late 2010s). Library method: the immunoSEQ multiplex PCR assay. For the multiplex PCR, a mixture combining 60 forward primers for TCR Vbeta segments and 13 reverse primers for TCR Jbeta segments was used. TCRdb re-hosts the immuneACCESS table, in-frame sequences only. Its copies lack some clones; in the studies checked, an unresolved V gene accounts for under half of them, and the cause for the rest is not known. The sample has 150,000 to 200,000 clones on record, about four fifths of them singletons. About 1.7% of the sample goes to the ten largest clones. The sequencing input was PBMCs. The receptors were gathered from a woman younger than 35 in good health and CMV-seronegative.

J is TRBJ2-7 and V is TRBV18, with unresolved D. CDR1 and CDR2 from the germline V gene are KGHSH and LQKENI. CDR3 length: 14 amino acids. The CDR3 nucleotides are TGTGCCAGCTCACTCACAGACAACTCCTACGAGCAGTGCGTC. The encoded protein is CASSLTDNSYEQCV.

CDR3 nucleotides: TGTGCCAGCAGCCCTACCCCCGGGACAGGGATCCGTCAGCCCCAGCATTTT. It yields the protein CASSPTPGTGIRQPQHF. The chain links TRBV7-2 to TRBJ1-5; 9 bases are a match to TRBD1. This CDR3 is built from 17 residues. J was trimmed by 6 bases and V by 5 bases; bases with no gene match: 14. Germline V gene data show CDR1 as SGHTA and CDR2 as FQGNSA.

The CDR3 DNA sequence: TGTGCCAGCAGCCAGCAGGGGGTTGGAGGCTACACCTTC. Protein sequence: CASSQQGVGGYTF. The chain links TRBV5-5 to TRBJ1-2, with 7 bases fitting TRBD1. CDR3 length: 13 amino acids. V dropped 4 bases and J dropped 8; count of bases not matched to a gene: 8. Germline loops: CDR1 SGHKS, CDR2 YYEKEE (reference sequence). The entire variable domain, with the rest obtained from reference TRBV5-5 and TRBJ1-2, is as follows: DAGVTQSPTHLIKTRGQQVTLRCSPISGHKSVSWYQQVLGQGPQFIFQYYEKEERGRGNFPDRFSARQFPNYSSELNVNALLLGDSALYLCASSQQGVGGYTFGSGTRLTVV.

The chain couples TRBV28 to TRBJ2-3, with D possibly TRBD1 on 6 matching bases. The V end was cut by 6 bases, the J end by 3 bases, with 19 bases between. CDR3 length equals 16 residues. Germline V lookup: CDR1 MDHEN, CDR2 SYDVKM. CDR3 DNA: TGTGCCAGCAGGCCCACCATGGGTACAGGGACAGATACGCAGTATTTT. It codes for CASRPTMGTGTDTQYF.

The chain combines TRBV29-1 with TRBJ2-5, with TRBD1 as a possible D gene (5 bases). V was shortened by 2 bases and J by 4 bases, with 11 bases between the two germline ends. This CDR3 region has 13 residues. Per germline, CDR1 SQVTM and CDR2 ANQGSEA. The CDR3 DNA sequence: TGCAGCGTTGAAACAGGAATCCGAGAGACCCAGTACTTC. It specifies CSVETGIRETQYF.

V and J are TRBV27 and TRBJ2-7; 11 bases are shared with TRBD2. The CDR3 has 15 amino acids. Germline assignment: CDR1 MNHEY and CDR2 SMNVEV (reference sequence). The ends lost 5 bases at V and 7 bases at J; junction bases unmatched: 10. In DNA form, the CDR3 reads TGTGCCAGCAGTCCACTAGCGGGAGACTACTGGGAGCAGTACGTC. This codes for CASSPLAGDYWEQYV.

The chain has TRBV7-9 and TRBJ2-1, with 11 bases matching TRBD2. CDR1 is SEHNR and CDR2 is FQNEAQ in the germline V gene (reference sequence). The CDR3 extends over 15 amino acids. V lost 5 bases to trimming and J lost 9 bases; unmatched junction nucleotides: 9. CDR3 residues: CASSEASGRFSEQFF. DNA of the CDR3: TGTGCCAGCAGCGAGGCTAGCGGGAGGTTCAGTGAGCAGTTCTTC.

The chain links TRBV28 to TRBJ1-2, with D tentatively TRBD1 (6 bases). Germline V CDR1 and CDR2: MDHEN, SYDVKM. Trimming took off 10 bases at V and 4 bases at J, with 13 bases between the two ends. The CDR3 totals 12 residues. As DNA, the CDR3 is TGTGCCATCACAGGGACCACCTATGGCTACACCTTC. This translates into CAITGTTYGYTF.

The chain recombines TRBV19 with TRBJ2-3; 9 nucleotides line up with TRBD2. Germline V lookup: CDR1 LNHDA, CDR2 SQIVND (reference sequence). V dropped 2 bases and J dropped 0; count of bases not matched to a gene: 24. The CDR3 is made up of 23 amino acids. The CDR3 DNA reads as TGTGCCAGTAGTATACTAGCGACACGGAGACTAGCGGAATTGACTCGAAGCACAGATACGCAGTATTTT. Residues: CASSILATRRLAELTRSTDTQYF.

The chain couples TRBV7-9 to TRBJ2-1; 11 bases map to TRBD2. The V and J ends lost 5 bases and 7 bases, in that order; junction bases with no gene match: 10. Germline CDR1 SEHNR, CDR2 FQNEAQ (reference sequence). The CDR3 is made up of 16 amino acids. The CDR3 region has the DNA TGTGCCAGCAGCCCCTCCTCCGGGACTAGCGGTAATGAGCAGTTCTTC. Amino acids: CASSPSSGTSGNEQFF.

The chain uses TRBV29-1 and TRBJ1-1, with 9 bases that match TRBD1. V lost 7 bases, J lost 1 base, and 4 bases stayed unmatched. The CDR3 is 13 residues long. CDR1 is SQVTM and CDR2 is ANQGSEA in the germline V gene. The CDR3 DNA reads TGCAGCGCCAGGGGACAGGGGAACACTGAAGCTTTCTTT. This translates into CSARGQGNTEAFF.

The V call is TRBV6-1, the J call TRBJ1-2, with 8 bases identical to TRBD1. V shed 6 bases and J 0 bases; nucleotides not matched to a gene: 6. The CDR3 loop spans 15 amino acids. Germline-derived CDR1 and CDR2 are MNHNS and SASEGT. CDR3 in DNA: TGTGCCAGCAGGGATAGACAGGGGTCTAACTATGGCTACACCTTC. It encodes CASRDRQGSNYGYTF.

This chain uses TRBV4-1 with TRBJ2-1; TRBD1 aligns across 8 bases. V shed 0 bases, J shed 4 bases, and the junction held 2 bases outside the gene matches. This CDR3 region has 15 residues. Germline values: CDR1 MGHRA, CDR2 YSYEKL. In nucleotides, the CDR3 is TGCGCCAGCAGCCAAGAAACAGGGGGGTACAATGAGCAGTTCTTC. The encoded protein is CASSQETGGYNEQFF.

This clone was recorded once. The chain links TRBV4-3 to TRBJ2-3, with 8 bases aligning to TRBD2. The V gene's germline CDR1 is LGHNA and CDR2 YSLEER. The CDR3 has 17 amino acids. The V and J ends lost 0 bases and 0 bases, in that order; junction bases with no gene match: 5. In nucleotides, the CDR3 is TGCGCCAGCAGCCAAGAGGCGGGGGGACTCAGCACAGATACGCAGTATTTT. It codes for CASSQEAGGLSTDTQYF.

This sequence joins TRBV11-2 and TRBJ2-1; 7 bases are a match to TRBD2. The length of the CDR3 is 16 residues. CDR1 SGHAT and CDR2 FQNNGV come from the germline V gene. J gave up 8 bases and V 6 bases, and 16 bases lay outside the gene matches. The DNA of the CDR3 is TGTGCCAGCAGTCTCGGTCGGGACTACGTATTTGATGAGCAGTTCTTC. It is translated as CASSLGRDYVFDEQFF.

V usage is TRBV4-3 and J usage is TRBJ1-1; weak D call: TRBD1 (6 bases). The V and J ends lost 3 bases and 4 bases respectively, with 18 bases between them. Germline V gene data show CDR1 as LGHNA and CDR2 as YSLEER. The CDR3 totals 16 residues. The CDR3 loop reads CASSHLNRGGGTEAFF. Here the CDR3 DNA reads TGCGCCAGCAGCCATCTGAATAGGGGGGGAGGCACTGAAGCTTTCTTT.

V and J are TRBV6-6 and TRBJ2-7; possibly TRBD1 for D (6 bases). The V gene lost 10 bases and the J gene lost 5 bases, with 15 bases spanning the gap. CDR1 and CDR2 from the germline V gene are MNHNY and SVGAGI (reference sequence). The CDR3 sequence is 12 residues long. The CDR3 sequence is CAIREGGNEQYF. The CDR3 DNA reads TGTGCCATCCGCGAAGGGGGAAACGAGCAGTACTTC.

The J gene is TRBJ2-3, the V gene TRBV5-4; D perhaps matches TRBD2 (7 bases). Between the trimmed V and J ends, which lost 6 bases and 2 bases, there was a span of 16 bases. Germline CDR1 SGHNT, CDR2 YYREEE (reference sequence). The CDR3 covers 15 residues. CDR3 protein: CASMEGGLNTDTQYF. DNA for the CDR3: TGTGCCAGCATGGAGGGGGGGCTGAACACAGATACGCAGTATTTT.

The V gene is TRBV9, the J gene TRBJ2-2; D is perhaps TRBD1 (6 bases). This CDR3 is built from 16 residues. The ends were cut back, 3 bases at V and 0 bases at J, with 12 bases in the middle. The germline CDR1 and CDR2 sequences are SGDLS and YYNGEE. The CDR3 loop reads CASSAPQGTNTGELFF. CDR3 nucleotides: TGTGCCAGCAGCGCCCCCCAGGGGACGAACACCGGGGAGCTGTTTTTT. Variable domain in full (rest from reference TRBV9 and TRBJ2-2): DSGVTQTPKHLITATGQRVTLRCSPRSGDLSVYWYQQSLDQGLQFLIQYYNGEERAKGNILERFSAQQFPDLHSELNLSSLELGDSALYFCASSAPQGTNTGELFFGEGSRLTVL.

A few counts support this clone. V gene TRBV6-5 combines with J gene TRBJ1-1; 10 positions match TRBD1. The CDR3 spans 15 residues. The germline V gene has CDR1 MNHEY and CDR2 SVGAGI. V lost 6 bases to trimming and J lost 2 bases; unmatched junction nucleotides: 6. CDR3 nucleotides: TGTGCCAGCAGCCATGGACAGGGGGACAACACTGAAGCTTTCTTT. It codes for CASSHGQGDNTEAFF.

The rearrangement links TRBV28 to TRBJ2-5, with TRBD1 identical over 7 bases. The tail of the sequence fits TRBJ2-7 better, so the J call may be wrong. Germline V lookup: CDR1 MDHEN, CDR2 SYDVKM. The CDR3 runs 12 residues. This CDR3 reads CASSSDRDEQYF. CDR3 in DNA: TGTGCCAGCAGTTCCGACAGGGACGAGCAGTACTTC.

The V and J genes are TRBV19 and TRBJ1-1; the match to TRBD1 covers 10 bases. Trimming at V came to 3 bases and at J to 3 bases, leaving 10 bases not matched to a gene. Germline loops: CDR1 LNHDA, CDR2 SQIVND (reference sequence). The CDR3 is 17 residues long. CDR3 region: CASSMGQGIRGDTEAFF. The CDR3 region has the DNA TGTGCCAGTAGTATGGGACAGGGGATACGGGGCGACACTGAAGCTTTCTTT.

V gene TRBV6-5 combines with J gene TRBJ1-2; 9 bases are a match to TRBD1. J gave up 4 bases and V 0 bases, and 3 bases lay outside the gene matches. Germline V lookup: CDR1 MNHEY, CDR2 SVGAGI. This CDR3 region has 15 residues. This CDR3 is CASSYSTGQGYGYTF. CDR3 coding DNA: TGTGCCAGCAGTTACTCGACGGGACAGGGCTATGGCTACACCTTC.

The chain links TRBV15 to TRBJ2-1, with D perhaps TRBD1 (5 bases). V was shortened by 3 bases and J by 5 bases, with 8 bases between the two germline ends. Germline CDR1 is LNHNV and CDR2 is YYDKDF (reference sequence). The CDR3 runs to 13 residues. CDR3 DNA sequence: TGTGCCACCAGCAGGGGGCCGAACAATGAGCAGTTCTTC. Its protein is CATSRGPNNEQFF. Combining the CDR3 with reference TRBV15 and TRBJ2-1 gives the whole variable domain DAMVIQNPRYQVTQFGKPVTLSCSQTLNHNVMYWYQQKSSQAPKLLFHYYDKDFNNEADTPDNFQSRRPNTSFCFLDIRSPGLGDTAMYLCATSRGPNNEQFFGPGTRLTVL.

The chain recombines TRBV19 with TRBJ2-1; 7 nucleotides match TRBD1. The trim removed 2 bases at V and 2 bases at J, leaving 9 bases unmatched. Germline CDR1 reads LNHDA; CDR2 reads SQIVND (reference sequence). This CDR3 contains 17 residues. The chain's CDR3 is CASSISRDGTAYNEQFF. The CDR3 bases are TGTGCCAGTAGTATAAGTAGGGATGGGACAGCCTACAATGAGCAGTTCTTC.

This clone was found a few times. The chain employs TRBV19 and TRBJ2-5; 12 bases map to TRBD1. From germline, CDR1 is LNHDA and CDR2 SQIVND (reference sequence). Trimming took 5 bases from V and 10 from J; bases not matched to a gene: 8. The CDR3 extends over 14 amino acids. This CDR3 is CASSPRDRGRSQYF. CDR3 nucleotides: TGTGCCAGTAGTCCCCGGGACAGGGGGCGAAGCCAGTACTTC. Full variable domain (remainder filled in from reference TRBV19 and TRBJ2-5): DGGITQSPKYLFRKEGQNVTLSCEQNLNHDAMYWYRQDPGQGLRLIYYSQIVNDFQKGDIAEGYSVSREKKESFPLTVTSAQKNPTAFYLCASSPRDRGRSQYFGPGTRLLVL.

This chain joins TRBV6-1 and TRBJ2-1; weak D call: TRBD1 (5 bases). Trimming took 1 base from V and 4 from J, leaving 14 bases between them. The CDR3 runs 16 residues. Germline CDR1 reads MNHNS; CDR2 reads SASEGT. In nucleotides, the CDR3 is TGTGCCAGCAGTGAAGAAGGGGTGGGCTTTTACAATGAGCAGTTCTTC. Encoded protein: CASSEEGVGFYNEQFF.